This T cell receptor beta chain was sequenced for a study of blood T cell repertoires in COVID-19. Participants came from 24 US areas, aged roughly 18 to 90 years. Symptom resolution, clearance, or two negative PCRs marked the recovered donors of Cohort 3. In the authors' methods: Estimation of nucleated cell counts relied on the amplification of reference gene primers. TCRdb's table, derived via immunoSEQ multiplex PCR, lists solely in-frame clones and lacks some. D and trimming were read from the DNA, whereas the V and J calls and clone size are those reported in that table. The repertoire holds approximately 170,000 clones, with approximately 80% as singletons. The germline V gene encodes CDR1 LGHDT and CDR2 YNNKEL (reference sequence). Trimming took 2 bases from V and 4 from J; bases not matched to a gene: 1. This CDR3 is 15 amino acids long.

This TCR was recovered from a man in his fifties who had recovered from COVID-19. Sequenced material: PBMCs or T cells enriched from blood (not recorded which). This chain connects TRBV3-1 (or the pseudogene TRBV3-2) to TRBJ2-3; TRBD2 matches at 12 bases. The CDR3 loop reads CASSQLAGGPDTQYF. CDR3 coding DNA: TGTGCCAGCAGCCAACTAGCGGGGGGGCCAGATACGCAGTATTTT.